These 32 T cell receptor beta chains share one sample of origin, sequenced in a study of technical replicates of blood from several donors. Data came from immunoSEQ multiplex PCR; TCRdb stores just in-frame clones and leaves some out. The repertoire holds over 85,000 clones, with around 96% as singletons. The sequencing sample was made of T cells isolated from PBMCs. Receptors originate from a human donor in good health.

The chain recombines TRBV7-9 with TRBJ2-5; perhaps TRBD1 as D (6 bases). The CDR3 contains 14 residues. CDR1 is SEHNR, CDR2 FQNEAQ, per germline (reference sequence). V shed 5 bases and J shed 3 bases, with 13 bases lying between them. The CDR3 DNA follows: TGTGCCAGCAGCGGCAGGGGTGGGGAAGAGACCCAGTACTTC. Translating it yields CASSGRGGEETQYF.

This clone was recorded only once. The CDR3 nucleotides read TGTGCCAGCAGCCGGTCCGGGAGCTCCTACGAGCAGTACTTC. This codes for CASSRSGSSYEQYF. The rearrangement links TRBV7-2 to TRBJ2-7; D is perhaps TRBD2 (6 bases). Germline CDR1 and CDR2: SGHTA and FQGNSA. The ends were cut back, 5 bases at V and 0 bases at J, with 11 bases in the middle. The CDR3 contains 14 residues. The complete variable domain, with remaining parts taken from reference TRBV7-2 and TRBJ2-7, reads GAGVSQSPSNKVTEKGKDVELRCDPISGHTALYWYRQSLGQGLEFLIYFQGNSAPDKSGLPSDRFSAERTGGSVSTLTIQRTQQEDSAVYLCASSRSGSSYEQYFGPGTRLTVT.

The V and J genes are TRBV10-3 and TRBJ2-7; D remains unclear. The CDR3 sequence is 13 residues long. Between the trimmed V and J ends, which lost 7 bases and 2 bases, there was a span of 12 bases. Germline V gene lookup returns CDR1 ENHRY and CDR2 SYGVKD. The CDR3 coding sequence is TGTGCCATCAAGCAGGATCCAACCTACGAGCAGTACTTC. Amino acids: CAIKQDPTYEQYF.

The chain is built from TRBV6-1 and TRBJ2-5; 13 bases are shared with TRBD2. The germline gives CDR1 MNHNS, CDR2 SASEGT. CDR3 length: 15 residues. Trimming took 6 bases from V and 6 from J; bases not matched to a gene: 7. CDR3 sequence reads: CASRLAGGDEKTQYF. The CDR3 nucleotides read TGTGCCAGCAGACTAGCGGGAGGGGACGAAAAGACCCAGTACTTC.

This chain joins TRBV9 and TRBJ2-5; the match to TRBD2 covers 7 bases. Losses at the gene ends were 6 bases for V and 4 bases for J; bases not matched to a gene: 12. Germline CDR1 SGDLS, CDR2 YYNGEE. The CDR3 runs to 15 residues. The CDR3, as DNA: TGTGCCAGCAAGCCCGCGGGAGTTGTGGGAGAGACCCAGTACTTC. Residues: CASKPAGVVGETQYF.

The genes are TRBV7-9 and TRBJ1-2; a weak D match, TRBD1 (5 bases). CDR1 SEHNR and CDR2 FQNEAQ come from the germline V gene (reference sequence). With 2 bases removed from V and 6 bases from J, the gap between germline ends came to 13 bases. CDR3 length: 14 residues. Here the CDR3 reads CASSLIGGENGYTF. The DNA for the CDR3 is TGTGCCAGCAGCTTAATCGGAGGGGAGAATGGCTACACCTTC.

This chain links TRBV5-1 with TRBJ2-7; possible D gene TRBD2, 5 bases. Trimming left V 4 bases short and J 9 bases short, with 8 bases between. CDR1 and CDR2 (germline): SGHRS, YFSETQ. The CDR3 covers 10 residues. In DNA, the CDR3 is TGCGCCAGCAGCCCCCGGGGGCAGTACTTC. Its protein product is CASSPRGQYF.

The V call is TRBV5-4, the J call TRBJ2-5, with 11 nucleotides matching TRBD2. The CDR3 covers 15 residues. Per the germline V gene, CDR1 is SGHNT and CDR2 is YYREEE (reference sequence). Germline trimming cut 4 bases from V and 5 bases from J; bases unmatched to any gene: 7. Here the CDR3 reads CASSLATSGMETQYF. The CDR3 DNA reads as TGTGCCAGCAGCCTAGCGACTAGCGGGATGGAGACCCAGTACTTC.

On this clone: The same CDR3 also results from other DNA sequences found in this sample. This chain links TRBV6-5 with TRBJ2-7; the match to TRBD1 covers 7 bases. Germline CDR1 MNHEY, CDR2 SVGAGI. The CDR3 sequence is 12 residues long. V trimming: 8 bases; J trimming: 1 base; junction bases outside the gene matches: 2. The CDR3 coding sequence is TGTGCCAGCTCCAGGGGGTCCTACGAGCAGTACTTC. Translating gives CASSRGSYEQYF.

The DNA for the CDR3 is TGTGCCAGCAGTGAAAACACGGACAGCTCCTACGAGCAGTACTTC. Its translation: CASSENTDSSYEQYF. The V call is TRBV2, the J call TRBJ2-7; weak D call: TRBD1 (6 bases). Germline values: CDR1 SNHLY, CDR2 FYNNEI. The CDR3 loop spans 15 amino acids. V lost 2 bases, J lost 0 bases, and 11 bases lay in between.

The chain carries TRBV10-2 and TRBJ2-1; D might be TRBD2 (5 bases). CDR3 length equals 13 residues. Germline CDR1 WSHSY, CDR2 SAAADI. Trimming removed 3 bases at V and 6 bases at J, with 9 bases between. The CDR3: CASSDRGRNEQFF. CDR3 DNA: TGCGCCAGCAGTGACCGAGGGCGCAATGAGCAGTTCTTC.

As concerns this clone: The germline gene is not matched at one end of the junction; a read error may be the cause. This CDR3 reads CASSKGLAGGEGHEQYF. In DNA form, the CDR3 reads TGTGCTAGCAGCAAAGGACTAGCGGGAGGGGAGGGGCACGAGCAGTACTTC. The chain has TRBV7-7 and TRBJ2-7; 15 bases are a match to TRBD2. CDR3 length: 17 amino acids. Germline lookup yields CDR1 SSHAT and CDR2 FNYEAQ (reference sequence).

This sequence joins TRBV11-2 and TRBJ2-7; 8 bases map to TRBD1. J gave up 2 bases and V 3 bases, and 9 bases lay outside the gene matches. Germline loops: CDR1 SGHAT, CDR2 FQNNGV. The CDR3 is 16 amino acids. As DNA, the CDR3 is TGTGCCAGCAGCTTCTTTTACGGACAGGGCGCCTACGAGCAGTACTTC. This encodes CASSFFYGQGAYEQYF.

The rearrangement joins TRBV7-9 to TRBJ1-5; 7 nucleotides match TRBD1. J was trimmed by 7 bases and V by 5 bases; bases with no gene match: 8. The CDR3 is 14 amino acids. Germline V CDR1 and CDR2: SEHNR, FQNEAQ (reference sequence). The CDR3 loop is CASSRSPGGQPQHF. The CDR3 nucleotides are TGTGCCAGCAGCAGGTCTCCAGGGGGACAGCCCCAGCATTTT.

This chain connects TRBV28 to TRBJ1-1; 10 bases agree with TRBD1. There are 15 residues in the CDR3. J gave up 9 bases and V 3 bases, and 10 bases lay outside the gene matches. Germline V gives CDR1 MDHEN, CDR2 SYDVKM. The CDR3 protein is CASSFISTGGEKAFF. The CDR3 nucleotides read TGTGCCAGCAGTTTTATATCGACAGGGGGCGAAAAAGCTTTCTTT.

The V call is TRBV6-5, the J call TRBJ2-1; 7 nucleotides line up with TRBD2. Germline CDR1 and CDR2: MNHEY and SVGAGI. The trim removed 5 bases at V and 10 bases at J, leaving 14 bases unmatched. This CDR3 has 15 residues. CDR3 region: CASSPGLDGRFEQFF. CDR3 bases: TGTGCCAGCAGTCCGGGACTGGACGGGAGGTTCGAGCAGTTCTTC.

This chain uses TRBV7-9 with TRBJ1-2; possible D gene TRBD1, 5 bases. Between the trimmed V and J ends, which lost 3 bases and 7 bases, there was a span of 18 bases. The CDR3 extends over 15 amino acids. CDR1 and CDR2 from the germline V gene are SEHNR and FQNEAQ (reference sequence). CDR3 coding DNA: TGTGCCAGCAGCTTCGGGGGGGGTTCCACCCGTGGCTACACCTTC. Translated, it gives CASSFGGGSTRGYTF. The variable domain in full, with the rest retrieved from reference TRBV7-9 and TRBJ1-2, is DTGVSQNPRHKITKRGQNVTFRCDPISEHNRLYWYRQTLGQGPEFLTYFQNEAQLEKSRLLSDRFSAERPKGSFSTLEIQRTEQGDSAMYLCASSFGGGSTRGYTFGSGTRLTVV.

The rearrangement links TRBV10-3 to TRBJ2-3; D is possibly TRBD1 (5 bases). The CDR3 sequence is 14 residues long. Trimming pared 2 bases from V and 4 bases from J, leaving 10 bases between. From germline, CDR1 is ENHRY and CDR2 SYGVKD. The CDR3 region is CAISEGRVADTQYF. The CDR3 bases are TGTGCCATCAGTGAGGGCAGGGTGGCAGATACGCAGTATTTT.

The V call is TRBV9, the J call TRBJ2-1, with D perhaps TRBD2 (6 bases). V lost 0 bases and J 5 bases, leaving 9 bases between the germline ends. The CDR3 is 14 residues long. Germline assignment: CDR1 SGDLS and CDR2 YYNGEE. This chain's CDR3 is CASSVEDYNNEQFF. The CDR3, as DNA: TGTGCCAGCAGCGTAGAGGACTACAACAATGAGCAGTTCTTC.

V is TRBV7-3 and J is TRBJ2-3; D uncertain. In germline, CDR1 is SGHTA, CDR2 FQGTGA. This CDR3 comprises 15 residues. The V and J ends lost 1 base and 2 bases respectively, with 10 bases between them. The CDR3, as DNA: TGTGCCAGCAGCTTAAGGCGGAGTAACACAGATACGCAGTATTTT. Its translation: CASSLRRSNTDTQYF.

The chain's CDR3 is CASSETSGSYEQYF. In DNA, the CDR3 is TGCGCCAGCAGTGAGACTAGCGGTTCCTACGAGCAGTACTTC. The chain links TRBV10-1 to TRBJ2-7, with 8 bases identical to TRBD2. CDR1 WNHNN and CDR2 SYGVQD come from the germline V gene (reference sequence). The CDR3 extends over 14 amino acids. J was trimmed by 1 base and V by 2 bases; bases with no gene match: 1.

The J gene is TRBJ2-7, the V gene TRBV11-3; D possibly corresponds to TRBD1 (5 bases). CDR1 is SGHNT and CDR2 is YENEEA in the germline V gene. Deletions cut 1 base from V and 6 bases from J, with 13 bases between. The CDR3 loop spans 14 amino acids. The CDR3 spells CASSLADTSLEQYF. For the CDR3, the DNA is TGTGCCAGCAGCTTAGCGGACACATCCCTCGAGCAGTACTTC.

The chain is built from TRBV7-9 and TRBJ2-5; 8 bases are shared with TRBD1. V lost 5 bases to trimming and J lost 1 base; unmatched junction nucleotides: 6. The CDR3 runs to 15 residues. CDR1 and CDR2 (germline): SEHNR, FQNEAQ (reference sequence). The CDR3 region has the DNA TGTGCCAGCAGCCCCTTCACAGGGGGCCAAGAGACCCAGTACTTC. This gives the protein CASSPFTGGQETQYF.

The chain has TRBV5-6 and TRBJ2-7; D remains unclear. CDR3 length: 14 amino acids. The germline CDR1 and CDR2 sequences are SGHDT and YYEEEE. V was shortened by 1 base and J by 2 bases, with 10 bases between the two germline ends. CDR3 in DNA: TGTGCCAGCAGCTTGTGGCAAACCGCCTACGAGCAGTACTTC. Its protein product is CASSLWQTAYEQYF.

The chain combines TRBV2 with TRBJ1-1; D remains unclear. The CDR3 consists of 14 residues. Trimming shortened V by 4 bases and J by 5 bases, and 14 bases separated the two germline ends. The germline V gene encodes CDR1 SNHLY and CDR2 FYNNEI. CDR3 DNA sequence: TGTGCCAGCAGTGGCCCGGGAGTTAGGACTGAAGCTTTCTTT. It specifies CASSGPGVRTEAFF.

The chain couples TRBV23-1 to TRBJ1-2; 9 bases are shared with TRBD1. TRBV23-1 qualifies as an ORF whose function is uncertain. The V gene end was trimmed by 2 bases and the J gene end by 4 bases; junction bases not matched to a gene: 17. The CDR3 loop spans 19 amino acids. The CDR3 bases are TGCGCCAGCAGTCAAACCCCCGGGGACAGGGCCTCTCCACTCTATGGCTACACCTTC. Protein product: CASSQTPGDRASPLYGYTF.

Note on this clone: In the same sample, other DNA sequences code for this CDR3. The V call is TRBV29-1, the J call TRBJ2-5; TRBD2 matches 9 bases. The CDR3 length is 14 residues. Germline loops: CDR1 SQVTM, CDR2 ANQGSEA. V gave up 0 bases and J gave up 4 bases; unmatched junction bases: 3. The CDR3 loop is CSVEDLLAGETQYF. The CDR3 region has the DNA TGCAGCGTTGAAGATTTACTAGCGGGAGAGACCCAGTACTTC.

This clone was counted a few times. The rearrangement joins TRBV5-6 to TRBJ2-7; unclear D gene. From germline, CDR1 is SGHDT and CDR2 YYEEEE. V was trimmed by 0 bases and J by 4 bases, leaving 8 bases between them. CDR3 length equals 13 residues. Here the CDR3 reads CASSLAESYEQYF. The CDR3 DNA follows: TGTGCCAGCAGCTTGGCCGAGAGTTACGAGCAGTACTTC.

The rearrangement joins TRBV6-5 to TRBJ1-4; the D gene is possibly TRBD1 (6 bases). Germline V lookup: CDR1 MNHEY, CDR2 SVGAGI. V lost 5 bases, J lost 5 bases, and 15 bases lay in between. The CDR3 spans 15 residues. The CDR3 region is CASSPLQGGNEKLFF. CDR3 nucleotide sequence: TGTGCCAGCAGTCCTCTACAGGGAGGGAATGAAAAACTGTTTTTT.

The V and J genes are TRBV27 and TRBJ1-2, with 7 bases fitting TRBD1. Germline V lookup: CDR1 MNHEY, CDR2 SMNVEV (reference sequence). After removal of 0 bases from V and 8 bases from J, the junction contained 12 bases not matched to a gene. The CDR3 runs to 16 residues. CDR3 in amino acids: CASSLSGTERSSGYTF. The CDR3 region has the DNA TGTGCCAGCAGTTTATCCGGGACAGAGAGGAGCAGCGGCTACACCTTC.

The chain couples TRBV19 to TRBJ1-1; tentative D call: TRBD1 (6 bases). V was pared by 6 bases and J by 4 bases, with 18 bases between. Germline V gene sequence: CDR1 LNHDA, CDR2 SQIVND (reference sequence). The CDR3 runs 15 residues. The CDR3 loop reads CASRPNLQGFTEAFF. The CDR3 nucleotides are TGTGCCAGTAGACCAAACCTACAGGGCTTCACTGAAGCTTTCTTT.

The chain carries TRBV7-3 and TRBJ2-1, with no clear D. The V end was cut by 3 bases, the J end by 0 bases, with 9 bases between. Germline lookup yields CDR1 SGHTA and CDR2 FQGTGA. The length of the CDR3 is 15 residues. The CDR3 bases are TGTGCCAGCAGCTTTATTCTGAGCTCCTACAATGAGCAGTTCTTC. Amino acids: CASSFILSSYNEQFF. The full variable domain, rest sourced from reference TRBV7-3 and TRBJ2-1, is GAGVSQTPSNKVTEKGKYVELRCDPISGHTALYWYRQSLGQGPEFLIYFQGTGAADDSGLPNDRFFAVRPEGSVSTLKIQRTERGDSAVYLCASSFILSSYNEQFFGPGTRLTVL.